This is a list of T cell receptor beta chains from one sample in a study of blood T cells in healthy people across ages. One entry per CDR3 protein results from TCRdb running MiXCR on the 5' RACE reads. This table has some 690,000 distinct CDR3 sequences, 22% appearing once. Input material: blood. These TCRs come from a man between 65 and 80 years old in good health. Both conserved end residues are part of each CDR3. The D gene is left open where the match is weak. The size of a clone is reported for some rows only, either as once, few or many, or as a class for expanded clones.

>-|TRBV19|TRBJ2-3|once
CASSIGVEDSDTQYF
TGTGCCAGTAGTATAGGGGTGGAGGATTCGGATACGCAGTATTTT
>-|TRBV6-1|TRBJ2-5|few
CASRDNGETQYF
TGTGCCAGCAGGGACAATGGGGAGACCCAGTACTTC
>-|TRBV12-3/TRBV12-4|TRBJ1-5|-
CASSLEGGLKPQHF
TGTGCCAGCAGTTTAGAAGGGGGGCTAAAGCCCCAGCATTTT
>-|TRBV20-1|TRBJ2-3|-
CRLGTPGTDTQYF
TGCAGGCTAGGGACCCCCGGCACAGATACGCAGTATTTT
>TRBD2|TRBV5-1|TRBJ2-3|few
CASSVTGGPRHTQYF
TGCGCCAGCAGCGTAACGGGAGGGCCGAGGCATACGCAGTATTTT
>-|TRBV30|TRBJ1-1|-
CAWSPSWGANTEAFF
TGTGCCTGGAGTCCCTCGTGGGGGGCGAACACTGAAGCTTTCTTT
>TRBD1|TRBV7-2|TRBJ1-1|many
CASSLRYGTGGMNTEAFF
TGTGCCAGCAGCTTACGCTACGGGACAGGTGGAATGAACACTGAAGCTTTCTTT
>-|TRBV4-2|TRBJ1-4|many
CASSQDLTGSEKLFF
TGTGCCAGCAGCCAAGATCTAACAGGGTCTGAAAAACTGTTTTTT
>TRBD2|TRBV27|TRBJ2-1|-
CASSLLGVAGYEQFF
TGTGCCAGCAGTTTATTAGGAGTAGCGGGATATGAGCAGTTCTTC
>TRBD1|TRBV29-1|TRBJ1-2|few
CSVNRDRYGYTF
TGCAGCGTTAACCGGGACAGATACGGCTACACCTTC
>TRBD1|TRBV5-1|TRBJ2-5|-
CASSNQGAETQYF
TGCGCCAGCAGCAACCAGGGGGCAGAGACCCAGTACTTC
>-|TRBV7-9|TRBJ2-1|many
CASSSGSEQFF
TGTGCCAGCAGCTCGGGAAGCGAGCAGTTCTTC
>-|TRBV18|TRBJ2-5|-
CASSPLGIQETQYF
TGTGCCAGCTCACCGCTCGGGATCCAAGAGACCCAGTACTTC
>TRBD2|TRBV7-9|TRBJ2-1|-
CASSLSLGLAGGRNEQFF
TGTGCCAGCAGCTTAAGTTTGGGACTAGCGGGAGGGAGGAATGAGCAGTTCTTC
>-|TRBV6-6|TRBJ2-7|-
CASSYSNSFSYEQYF
TGTGCCAGCAGTTACTCGAACAGTTTCTCCTACGAGCAGTACTTC
>-|TRBV4-3|TRBJ2-6|-
CASSLDHHSGANVLTF
TGCGCCAGCAGCCTCGACCATCACTCTGGGGCCAACGTCCTGACTTTC
>-|TRBV24-1|TRBJ1-2|many
CATSDQALSGYTF
TGTGCCACCAGTGATCAGGCCCTGAGTGGCTACACCTTC
>-|TRBV7-6|TRBJ2-5|-
CASSLLGGKETQYF
TGTGCCAGCAGCTTGCTAGGGGGTAAAGAGACCCAGTACTTC
>-|TRBV27|TRBJ2-2|-
CASWQGGTGELFF
TGTGCCAGCTGGCAGGGGGGGACCGGGGAGCTGTTTTTT
>-|TRBV11-2|TRBJ1-1|-
CASSPDSLMNTEAFF
TGTGCCAGCAGCCCCGACAGTCTCATGAACACTGAAGCTTTCTTT
>TRBD2|TRBV24-1|TRBJ2-3|few
CATSGVIAGDTDTQYF
TGTGCCACCAGTGGAGTAATAGCGGGGGACACAGATACGCAGTATTTT
>TRBD1|TRBV7-3|TRBJ2-2|few
CASSKTGPSGTGELFF
TGTGCCAGCAGTAAGACAGGGCCCTCGGGGACCGGGGAGCTGTTTTTT
>-|TRBV19|TRBJ1-5|-
CASSAWDYRNYQPQHF
TGTGCCAGTAGTGCTTGGGACTACCGAAACTATCAGCCCCAGCATTTT
>-|TRBV20-1|TRBJ1-2|-
CSARPGYGDGYTF
TGCAGTGCACGCCCAGGGTACGGGGATGGCTACACCTTC
>-|TRBV28|TRBJ2-5|few
CASSLRQFGLETQYF
TGTGCCAGCAGTTTAAGACAGTTTGGTCTGGAGACCCAGTACTTC
>TRBD1|TRBV20-1|TRBJ2-1|-
CSASRQGDEQFF
TGCAGTGCTAGCCGACAGGGAGATGAGCAGTTCTTC
>-|TRBV7-8|TRBJ2-1|-
CASSLGPRPYNEQFF
TGTGCCAGCAGCCTGGGACCCAGACCCTACAATGAGCAGTTCTTC
>-|TRBV6-5|TRBJ2-7|many
CASSYSRDYEQYF
TGTGCCAGCAGTTACTCCAGGGATTACGAGCAGTACTTC
>-|TRBV18|TRBJ1-4|-
CASSPLHSVGNEKLFF
TGTGCCAGCTCACCACTTCACAGCGTGGGGAATGAAAAACTGTTTTTT
>-|TRBV1|TRBJ2-7|-
CTSSPYVYWREAYEQYF
TGCACCAGCAGCCCCTACGTCTACTGGCGGGAGGCCTACGAGCAGTACTTC
>-|TRBV18|TRBJ2-5|-
CASSASIRLETQYF
TGTGCCAGCTCAGCGAGCATCAGGCTGGAGACCCAGTACTTC
>TRBD2|TRBV3-1|TRBJ2-1|-
CASTSGLANYNEQFF
TGTGCCAGCACCTCAGGACTAGCGAACTACAATGAGCAGTTCTTC
>-|TRBV20-1|TRBJ2-4|-
CSARLGGLAKNIQYF
TGCAGTGCTAGACTTGGGGGGTTAGCCAAAAACATTCAGTACTTC
>-|TRBV15|TRBJ2-3|-
CATSIGLTDTQYF
TGTGCCACCAGCATAGGACTGACAGATACGCAGTATTTT
>-|TRBV14|TRBJ2-3|-
CASSLNLASTDTQYF
TGTGCCAGCAGCCTCAACTTGGCCTCCACAGATACGCAGTATTTT
>-|TRBV19|TRBJ1-1|-
CASSSGDPLNTEAFF
TGTGCCAGTAGCTCAGGGGACCCACTGAACACTGAAGCTTTCTTT
>TRBD2|TRBV6-1|TRBJ2-3|few
CASSEGTSGYADTQYF
TGTGCCAGCAGTGAAGGGACTAGTGGGTATGCAGATACGCAGTATTTT
>TRBD2|TRBV7-3|TRBJ2-3|-
CASSPLAGGMDTQYF
TGTGCCAGCAGCCCCCTAGCGGGAGGGATGGATACGCAGTATTTT
>-|TRBV6-1|TRBJ2-5|few
CATKLGSHQETQYF
TGTGCCACCAAACTCGGCTCCCACCAAGAGACCCAGTACTTC
>-|TRBV7-9|TRBJ2-2|-
CASIPRGHTINTGELFF
TGTGCCAGCATCCCCCGAGGACACACGATCAACACCGGGGAGCTGTTTTTT
>TRBD1|TRBV2|TRBJ1-4|few
CASSGQGPWEKLFF
TGTGCCAGCAGTGGACAGGGGCCGTGGGAAAAACTGTTTTTT
>-|TRBV7-2|TRBJ2-3|-
CASSLGQLSLTDTQYF
TGTGCCAGCAGCTTAGGACAGTTATCTCTCACAGATACGCAGTATTTT
>-|TRBV5-1|TRBJ2-7|few
CASSPGPSAYEQYF
TGCGCCAGCAGTCCGGGACCGAGTGCCTACGAGCAGTACTTC
>-|TRBV21-1|TRBJ2-1|few
CASSPKREFF
TGTGCCAGCAGCCCTAAGAGAGAGTTCTTC
>TRBD1|TRBV7-2|TRBJ2-3|few
CASSLVGRTGGLSTDTQYF
TGTGCCAGCAGCTTAGTAGGAAGGACAGGGGGATTGAGCACAGATACGCAGTATTTT
>TRBD2|TRBV28|TRBJ2-5|-
CASSILAGGRETQYF
TGTGCCAGCAGTATACTAGCGGGGGGGCGTGAGACCCAGTACTTC
>TRBD2|TRBV10-1|TRBJ2-3|few
CASSAGGEPDTQYF
TGCGCCAGCAGTGCGGGAGGTGAGCCAGATACGCAGTATTTT
>-|TRBV6-1|TRBJ1-2|-
CASSVLQGYYGYTF
TGTGCCAGCAGTGTTTTACAGGGATACTATGGCTACACCTTC
>TRBD2|TRBV20-1|TRBJ2-3|once
CSAPPRTSGRSDTQYF
TGCAGTGCTCCACCTCGGACTAGCGGGAGGTCAGATACGCAGTATTTT
>-|TRBV14|TRBJ1-3|few
CASSQYQSSGNTIYF
TGTGCCAGCAGCCAATATCAGAGCTCTGGAAACACCATATATTTT
>-|TRBV7-7|TRBJ2-3|-
CASSPRDNDTDTQYF
TGTGCCAGCAGCCCCCGGGACAATGACACAGATACGCAGTATTTT
>-|TRBV11-3|TRBJ2-4|few
CASSPQNWDGIQYF
TGTGCCAGCAGCCCGCAAAACTGGGATGGCATTCAGTACTTC
>-|TRBV7-9|TRBJ2-4|-
CASSFDMDIQYF
TGTGCCAGCAGCTTCGACATGGACATTCAGTACTTC
>-|TRBV12-3/TRBV12-4|TRBJ1-2|few
CASRDLGEGGYTF
TGTGCCAGCAGAGACTTGGGGGAAGGTGGCTACACCTTC
>-|TRBV4-2|TRBJ2-5|-
CASSLSWGIQETQYF
TGTGCCAGCAGCCTAAGTTGGGGAATCCAAGAGACCCAGTACTTC